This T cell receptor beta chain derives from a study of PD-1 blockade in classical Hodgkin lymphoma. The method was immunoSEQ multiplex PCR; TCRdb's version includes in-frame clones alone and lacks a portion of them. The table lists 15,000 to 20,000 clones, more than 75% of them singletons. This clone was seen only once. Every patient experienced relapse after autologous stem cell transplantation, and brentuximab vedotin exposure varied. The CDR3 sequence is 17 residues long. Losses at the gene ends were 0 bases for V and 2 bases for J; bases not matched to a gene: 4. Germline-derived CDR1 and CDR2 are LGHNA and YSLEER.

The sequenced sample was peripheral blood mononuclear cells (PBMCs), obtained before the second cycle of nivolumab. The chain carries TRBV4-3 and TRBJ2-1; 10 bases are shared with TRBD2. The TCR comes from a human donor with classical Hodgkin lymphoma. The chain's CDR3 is CASSQDIAGGTYNEQFF. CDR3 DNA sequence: TGCGCCAGCAGCCAAGACATAGCGGGGGGAACCTACAATGAGCAGTTCTTC.